Below, 20 T cell receptor beta chains from the same sample are listed, as sequenced in a study of blood T cell repertoires in COVID-19. Profiling relied on immunoSEQ multiplex PCR, and the TCRdb table lists in-frame clones only, not all of them. The table has about 110,000 clones, roughly 80% seen once. Sequencing was carried out using peripheral blood. All receptors derive from a woman aged 70 to 79 with acute or convalescent COVID-19.

The chain carries TRBV7-9 and TRBJ1-5; tentative D call: TRBD1 (6 bases). Germline-derived CDR1 and CDR2 are SEHNR and FQNEAQ (reference sequence). This CDR3 is built from 14 residues. The V gene lost 5 bases and the J gene lost 0 bases, with 8 bases spanning the gap. This chain's CDR3 is CASSGDNSNQPQHF. Written as DNA, the CDR3 is TGTGCCAGCAGCGGGGACAATAGCAATCAGCCCCAGCATTTT.

V gene TRBV5-5 combines with J gene TRBJ2-7; D gene unclear. The CDR3 runs to 13 residues. From germline, CDR1 is SGHKS and CDR2 YYEKEE (reference sequence). Trimming shortened V by 0 bases and J by 5 bases, and 9 bases separated the two germline ends. The CDR3 nucleotides read TGTGCCAGCAGCTTGGGGTTAGGAGACGAGCAGTACTTC. Translated: CASSLGLGDEQYF.

This clone came up a few times. This chain connects TRBV9 to TRBJ2-7; 8 bases agree with TRBD1. Germline assignment: CDR1 SGDLS and CDR2 YYNGEE. This CDR3 is built from 14 residues. V shed 4 bases and J 5 bases; nucleotides not matched to a gene: 8. CDR3 in DNA: TGTGCCAGCAGCTCCGGACAGGGCTTGGACGAGCAGTACTTC. Protein sequence: CASSSGQGLDEQYF.

Of note for this clone: The same CDR3 is also encoded by other DNA sequences in this sample. The V call is TRBV19, the J call TRBJ2-7; the match to TRBD2 covers 12 bases. The CDR3 spans 14 residues. V was clipped by 4 bases and J by 3 bases; unmatched bases: 1. The germline CDR1 and CDR2 sequences are LNHDA and SQIVND (reference sequence). In nucleotides, the CDR3 is TGTGCCAGTAGTACGACTAGCGGGAGCTACGAGCAGTACTTC. It specifies CASSTTSGSYEQYF.

The chain has TRBV29-1 and TRBJ2-1; weak D call: TRBD2 (5 bases). The CDR3 is made up of 14 amino acids. Germline loops: CDR1 SQVTM, CDR2 ANQGSEA. V was clipped by 2 bases and J by 0 bases, with 8 bases between them. This chain's CDR3 is CSVETGNSYNEQFF. CDR3 coding DNA: TGCAGCGTTGAAACCGGGAACTCCTACAATGAGCAGTTCTTC.

J is TRBJ2-7 and V is TRBV28; D is unclear. This CDR3 contains 11 residues. Trimming took off 3 bases at V and 5 bases at J, with 5 bases between the two ends. Germline CDR1 reads MDHEN; CDR2 reads SYDVKM. In nucleotides, the CDR3 is TGTGCCAGCAGTTTGTTAGACGAGCAGTACTTC. Amino acids: CASSLLDEQYF.

The V gene is TRBV4-3, the J gene TRBJ1-2; tentative D call: TRBD1 (5 bases). The germline V gene has CDR1 LGHNA and CDR2 YSLEER. The CDR3 consists of 14 residues. V lost 4 bases and J lost 8, with 17 bases in between. The CDR3 loop reads CASSRDSTFVGYTF. CDR3 in DNA: TGCGCCAGCAGCCGCGACAGTACCTTCGTGGGCTACACCTTC.

J is TRBJ2-4 and V is TRBV27; TRBD1 aligns across 9 bases. This CDR3 is built from 22 residues. CDR1 MNHEY and CDR2 SMNVEV come from the germline V gene (reference sequence). The junction had 21 bases not matched to a gene; V was cut back by 3 bases and J by 0 bases. CDR3 DNA: TGTGCCAGCAGTTTGGTTGGGACAGGGCCGGGCGTCCAAGTCCGAGCCAAAAACATTCAGTACTTC. Its protein is CASSLVGTGPGVQVRAKNIQYF.

This chain joins TRBV28 and TRBJ1-3; possibly TRBD1 for D (5 bases). Germline CDR1 reads MDHEN; CDR2 reads SYDVKM. The CDR3 contains 13 residues. Trimming took 8 bases from V and 0 from J, leaving 8 bases between them. In DNA form, the CDR3 reads TGTGCCAGCCTCGACAGCTCTGGAAACACCATATATTTT. Residues: CASLDSSGNTIYF.

This rearrangement joins TRBV14 to TRBJ2-2; maybe TRBD1 (7 bases). The CDR3 is made up of 17 amino acids. CDR1 and CDR2 (germline): SGHDN, FVKESK. V was cut by 0 bases and J by 7 bases, with 18 bases left in between. CDR3 region: CASSQDLQGGVSGELFF. For the CDR3, the DNA is TGTGCCAGCAGCCAAGATCTTCAGGGGGGCGTTAGCGGGGAGCTGTTTTTT. Full variable domain (outside the CDR3, taken from reference TRBV14 and TRBJ2-2): EAGVTQFPSHSVIEKGQTVTLRCDPISGHDNLYWYRRVMGKEIKFLLHFVKESKQDESGMPNNRFLAERTGGTYSTLKVQPAELEDSGVYFCASSQDLQGGVSGELFFGEGSRLTVL.

This clone has a single count. The chain couples TRBV19 to TRBJ1-2; D uncertain. Germline CDR1 reads LNHDA; CDR2 reads SQIVND (reference sequence). The CDR3 totals 14 residues. Deletions cut 0 bases from V and 4 bases from J, with 9 bases between. The CDR3 DNA is TGTGCCAGTAGTATAGATCTGGAGGGCTATGGCTACACCTTC. Translation: CASSIDLEGYGYTF.

The rearrangement links TRBV7-2 to TRBJ2-5; D is unclear. Trimming took off 1 base at V and 2 bases at J, with 8 bases between the two ends. Germline V CDR1 and CDR2: SGHTA, FQGNSA. CDR3 size: 14 residues. The CDR3 DNA follows: TGTGCCAGCAGCTTAGGCCTCCAGCAAGAGACCCAGTACTTC. This translates into CASSLGLQQETQYF. Together with reference TRBV7-2 and TRBJ2-5, the CDR3 gives the full variable domain: GAGVSQSPSNKVTEKGKDVELRCDPISGHTALYWYRQSLGQGLEFLIYFQGNSAPDKSGLPSDRFSAERTGGSVSTLTIQRTQQEDSAVYLCASSLGLQQETQYFGPGTRLLVL.

The V call is TRBV19, the J call TRBJ2-7; 7 nucleotides align to TRBD1. The CDR3 extends over 15 amino acids. The V and J ends lost 1 base and 0 bases, in that order; junction bases with no gene match: 3. CDR1 LNHDA and CDR2 SQIVND come from the germline V gene (reference sequence). The CDR3 bases are TGTGCCAGTAGTATAGGAGGGGGCGTCTCCTACGAGCAGTACTTC. The encoded protein is CASSIGGGVSYEQYF.

This chain joins TRBV18 and TRBJ1-1, with 7 bases lining up with TRBD1. The germline gives CDR1 KGHSH, CDR2 LQKENI. CDR3 length equals 16 residues. Unmatched junction bases numbered 17, after V lost 2 bases and J lost 11 bases. CDR3 nucleotides: TGTGCCAGCTCACCAGCCGGGACAGCGGCCGGGGGCGGGGCTTTCTTT. Its protein is CASSPAGTAAGGGAFF.

The CDR3 coding sequence is TGTGCCAGCAAGTCGGCGCCAGCGGGCTGGGAGACCCAGTACTTC. Translation: CASKSAPAGWETQYF. The chain uses TRBV27 and TRBJ2-5; the D gene is possibly TRBD2 (6 bases). This CDR3 has 15 residues. CDR1 and CDR2 from the germline V gene are MNHEY and SMNVEV (reference sequence). Trimming took off 7 bases at V and 5 bases at J, with 20 bases between the two ends.

The chain employs TRBV6-2 or TRBV6-3 and TRBJ2-7; D possibly corresponds to TRBD1 (6 bases). V was trimmed by 8 bases and J by 4 bases, leaving 18 bases between them. CDR3 length equals 14 residues. Germline V lookup: CDR1 MNHEY, CDR2 SVGEGT. The chain's CDR3 is CASRLPDRDYEQYF. The DNA of the CDR3 is TGTGCCAGCCGCCTCCCGGACAGAGATTACGAGCAGTACTTC.

The CDR3 region has the DNA TGTGCCAGCAGCGTGGACAGCGCTCTTTATATCGGGGAGCTGTTTTTT. It codes for CASSVDSALYIGELFF. The rearrangement joins TRBV9 to TRBJ2-2; D is possibly TRBD1 (6 bases). With 2 bases removed from V and 7 bases from J, the gap between germline ends came to 18 bases. The CDR3 contains 16 residues. CDR1 and CDR2 from the germline V gene are SGDLS and YYNGEE.

The gene calls are TRBV6-5 and TRBJ1-2, with no clear D. Germline assignment: CDR1 MNHEY and CDR2 SVGAGI. The V and J ends lost 10 bases and 8 bases respectively, with 17 bases between them. The CDR3 is 12 amino acids. DNA for the CDR3: TGTGCCACCTACGCCGGGAGAGGCGGCTACACCTTC. Protein sequence: CATYAGRGGYTF.

The CDR3 loop is CAWRSSGANVLTF. DNA of the CDR3: TGTGCCTGGAGGAGCTCTGGGGCCAACGTCCTGACTTTC. This chain connects TRBV30 to TRBJ2-6; D remains ambiguous. V lost 3 bases to trimming and J lost 0 bases, with 3 bases between them. Germline assignment: CDR1 GTSNPN and CDR2 SVGIG (reference sequence). This CDR3 has 13 residues.

The rearrangement joins TRBV6-5 to TRBJ1-1; D is unclear. Germline loops: CDR1 MNHEY, CDR2 SVGAGI. The CDR3 is 13 amino acids. V was clipped by 2 bases and J by 8 bases, with 12 bases between them. The CDR3 DNA reads TGTGCCAGCAGTTACCACAGTGAACAGGAAGCTTTCTTT. It translates to CASSYHSEQEAFF.